This T cell receptor (beta chain) was sequenced for a study of blood T cell repertoires in COVID-19. CDR3 size: 13 residues. This clone was seen only once. Assay: immunoSEQ multiplex PCR; the TCRdb copy retains only in-frame clones and omits some. The sample lists hundreds of thousands of clones, under 90% occurring once. Sequenced input: PBMCs or T cells enriched from blood (not recorded which). The TCR originated in a woman in her sixties or seventies who had recovered from COVID-19. J is TRBJ2-1 and V is TRBV7-5; whether TRBD1, the table's D call, matches the DNA was not checked. TRBV7-5 corresponds to a pseudogene. The CDR3 coding sequence is TGTGTCAGAAGCTCACCGACAGGCAATGAGCAGTTCTTC. Its protein is CVRSSPTGNEQFF.